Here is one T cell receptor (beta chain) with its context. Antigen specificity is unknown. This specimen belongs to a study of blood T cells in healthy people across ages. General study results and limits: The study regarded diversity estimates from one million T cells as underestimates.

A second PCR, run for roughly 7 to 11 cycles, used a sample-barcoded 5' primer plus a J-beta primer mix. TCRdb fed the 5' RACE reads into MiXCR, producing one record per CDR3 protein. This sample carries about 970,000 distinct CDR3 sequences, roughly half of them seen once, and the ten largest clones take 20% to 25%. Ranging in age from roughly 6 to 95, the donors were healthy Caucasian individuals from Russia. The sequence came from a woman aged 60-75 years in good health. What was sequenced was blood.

CDR3 DNA sequence: TGCGCCAGCAGGGGGACTAGCGGGAGTGGTACGCAGTATTTT. Translating it yields CASRGTSGSGTQYF. V is TRBV4-3 and J is TRBJ2-3; 14 bases are a match to TRBD2. Per the germline V gene, CDR1 is LGHNA and CDR2 is YSLEER. The CDR3 runs 14 residues. The V gene end was trimmed by 6 bases and the J gene end by 8 bases; junction bases not matched to a gene: 4.